This passage covers 19 T cell receptor beta chains from one sample sequenced in a study of vaccination and CD4 T cells after COVID-19. Cultured CD4+ T cells had their DNA profiled by the Oncomine TCR Beta short-read assay. Each CDR3 protein gets one entry after TCRdb re-called the PCR reads with MiXCR. Here the sample spans 20,000 to 25,000 distinct CDR3 sequences, less than 70% being singletons. The treatment: roughly nine-day PBMC culture with coronavirus spike peptide pools or control peptides (ViraFEST assay). These TCRs' antigens remain unknown. Sample: CD4+ T cells from blood, cultured in vitro. Source of these receptors: a human donor who had recovered from COVID-19.

The J gene is TRBJ2-2, the V gene TRBV2; D is undetermined. Trimming shortened V by 8 bases and J by 1 base, and 14 bases separated the two germline ends. This CDR3 comprises 15 residues. The germline CDR1 and CDR2 sequences are SNHLY and FYNNEI. Here the CDR3 DNA reads TGTGCCAGCTTGTCTGCTTACATGAACACCGGGGAGCTGTTTTTT. Its protein product is CASLSAYMNTGELFF.

V and J are TRBV12-2 and TRBJ2-3; TRBD1, the D gene given by the table, was not confirmed from the DNA. TRBV12-2 is classified as a pseudogene. This CDR3 contains 18 residues. The CDR3 DNA reads as TGTGCAAGTCGCTTATTCTTCAGGGGGGACAGGCGCACAGATACGCAGTATTTT. Amino acid sequence: CASRLFFRGDRRTDTQYF.

The chain combines TRBV20-1 with TRBJ2-7, with a weak D call TRBD2 (6 bases). Trimming pared 3 bases from V and 0 bases from J, leaving 18 bases between. CDR1 DFQATT and CDR2 SNEGSKA come from the germline V gene (reference sequence). The length of the CDR3 is 16 residues. CDR3 nucleotides: TGCAGTGCTAGGTCAAGGCCGGGACTCACCTCCTACGAGCAGTACTTC. Its translation is CSARSRPGLTSYEQYF.

The V call is TRBV10-2, the J call TRBJ2-7, with D perhaps TRBD2 (6 bases). The V gene lost 8 bases and the J gene lost 4 bases, with 21 bases spanning the gap. The length of the CDR3 is 15 residues. Germline V gene sequence: CDR1 WSHSY, CDR2 SAAADI. DNA for the CDR3: TGCGCCAGCTCGGAGGGGCTAGCGAAGACGTACGAGCAGTACTTC. This translates into CASSEGLAKTYEQYF.

Written as DNA, the CDR3 is TGTGCCAGCAGCCAAGGACAGGGGGTCTTTAACTATGGCTACACCTTC. Translating it yields CASSQGQGVFNYGYTF. V is TRBV3-1 and J is TRBJ1-2, with 9 bases that match TRBD1. CDR1 and CDR2 from the germline V gene are LGHDT and YNNKEL (reference sequence). V lost 1 base and J lost 1; bases outside the gene matches: 4. This CDR3 comprises 16 residues.

The CDR3 DNA follows: TGTGCCAGCAGTTACTCGGGTGGCGACACAGATACGCAGTATTTT. This encodes CASSYSGGDTDTQYF. This sequence joins TRBV6-2 or TRBV6-3 and TRBJ2-3; D uncertain. CDR3 length: 15 amino acids. Trimming shortened V by 0 bases and J by 2 bases, and 9 bases separated the two germline ends. The germline gives CDR1 MNHEY, CDR2 SVGEGT.

The CDR3 nucleotides read TGTGCCAGCAGGGCAACAGGGGGAGGTGGCTACACCTTC. Its translation: CASRATGGGGYTF. J is TRBJ1-2 and V is TRBV12-3 or TRBV12-4, with TRBD1 identical over 8 bases. The CDR3 has 13 amino acids. The junction had 7 bases not matched to a gene; V was cut back by 6 bases and J by 7 bases.

V gene TRBV10-1 combines with J gene TRBJ2-3, with 8 bases matching TRBD2. The junction had 4 bases not matched to a gene; V was cut back by 2 bases and J by 3 bases. Germline CDR1 is WNHNN and CDR2 is SYGVQD (reference sequence). The CDR3 contains 15 residues. CDR3 residues: CASSEMAGGTDTQYF. The CDR3 DNA follows: TGCGCCAGCAGTGAGATGGCGGGAGGTACAGATACGCAGTATTTT.

The chain links TRBV20-1 to TRBJ2-2, with 9 bases aligning to TRBD2. Trimming cost V 6 bases and J 4 bases; bases outside gene matches: 12. The CDR3 consists of 16 residues. Looked up from germline, CDR1 is DFQATT and CDR2 is SNEGSKA (reference sequence). The CDR3 spells CSAHRTGTSPTGELFF. The CDR3 DNA sequence: TGCAGTGCCCACAGGACCGGGACTAGCCCCACCGGGGAGCTGTTTTTT.

In its sample, this clonotype was seen a few times. The rearrangement uses TRBV20-1 and TRBJ2-1; possible D gene TRBD2, 6 bases. The CDR3 extends over 17 amino acids. CDR1 DFQATT and CDR2 SNEGSKA come from the germline V gene (reference sequence). With 0 bases removed from V and 1 base from J, the gap between germline ends came to 16 bases. The CDR3 here is CSARDLLGSRSYNEQFF. For the CDR3, the DNA is TGCAGTGCTAGAGACTTACTCGGGAGTAGATCCTACAATGAGCAGTTCTTC.

The gene calls are TRBV27 and TRBJ2-2; no clear D gene. The CDR3 has 15 residues. Germline loops: CDR1 MNHEY, CDR2 SMNVEV (reference sequence). The ends were cut back, 5 bases at V and 1 base at J, with 11 bases in the middle. This CDR3 is CASSPSRVNTGELFF. CDR3 nucleotides: TGTGCCAGCAGTCCGTCTAGGGTGAACACCGGGGAGCTGTTTTTT.

This clonotype appeared a single time. CDR3 region: CASSPLNYGYTF. Written as DNA, the CDR3 is TGTGCCAGCAGCCCTCTCAACTATGGCTACACCTTC. This chain uses TRBV9 with TRBJ1-2; D not certain. The length of the CDR3 is 12 residues. The V gene lost 4 bases and the J gene lost 2 bases, with 6 bases spanning the gap. Germline V gene lookup returns CDR1 SGDLS and CDR2 YYNGEE.

CDR3 nucleotide sequence: TGTGCCAGCAGCAAGTGGGACAGAGCCCTCCACTTT. It specifies CASSKWDRALHF. The V gene is TRBV6-2 or TRBV6-3, the J gene TRBJ1-6, with 7 bases identical to TRBD1. CDR3 length: 12 residues. Germline V gene data show CDR1 as MNHEY and CDR2 as SVGEGT. V gave up 6 bases and J gave up 14 bases; unmatched junction bases: 7.

This chain uses TRBV11-2 with TRBJ1-2; 11 bases line up with TRBD1. CDR3 size: 15 residues. The germline V gene encodes CDR1 SGHAT and CDR2 FQNNGV. The V gene end was trimmed by 4 bases and the J gene end by 6 bases; junction bases not matched to a gene: 7. The CDR3 DNA sequence: TGTGCCAGCAGCTCCCGGACAGGGGGCTTCGATGGCTACACCTTC. Translating gives CASSSRTGGFDGYTF.

This clonotype came up a few times. The chain combines TRBV19 with TRBJ1-3; D gene unclear. Trimming pared 3 bases from V and 2 bases from J, leaving 8 bases between. Germline V CDR1 and CDR2: LNHDA, SQIVND (reference sequence). CDR3 length: 14 residues. The CDR3 coding sequence is TGTGCCAGTAGTATGCTGAGCGCTGGAAACACCATATATTTT. Protein: CASSMLSAGNTIYF.

The rearrangement uses TRBV7-9 and TRBJ1-2; D is undetermined. Germline CDR1 is SEHNR and CDR2 is FQNEAQ (reference sequence). Trimming cost V 4 bases and J 2 bases, with 11 bases left between them. This CDR3 spans 14 amino acids. The CDR3 DNA is TGTGCCAGCAGCTCGCTCTCCAAGAACTATGGCTACACCTTC. Its translation: CASSSLSKNYGYTF.

This chain links TRBV6-1 with TRBJ2-5; 8 bases agree with TRBD1. The CDR3 has 13 amino acids. Germline assignment: CDR1 MNHNS and CDR2 SASEGT. V gave up 6 bases and J gave up 7 bases; unmatched junction bases: 7. CDR3 nucleotides: TGTGCCAGCAGCGACAGGGGAATGGGGACCCAGTACTTC. Amino acid sequence: CASSDRGMGTQYF.

This clonotype turned up a few times. The rearrangement uses TRBV24-1 and TRBJ2-1; 11 nucleotides match TRBD2. The CDR3 is 16 residues long. Per germline, CDR1 KGHDR and CDR2 SFDVKD. Unmatched junction bases numbered 3, after V lost 0 bases and J lost 6 bases. This CDR3 reads CATSDLNLAGGNEQFF. The CDR3 DNA is TGTGCCACCAGTGATTTGAACCTAGCGGGAGGCAATGAGCAGTTCTTC.

As regards this clonotype: One end of the junction is discordant with germline, which a read error may explain. This chain joins TRBV7-9 and TRBJ2-3, with 7 bases lining up with TRBD2. The CDR3 is 14 residues long. Germline V gene sequence: CDR1 SEHNR, CDR2 FQNEAQ (reference sequence). The CDR3 DNA sequence: TGTGCCAGCAGCCCCCCGCGAGGCGGGAGCGTAATCAAATTT. It is translated as CASSPPRGGSVIKF.